The clone carrying this T cell receptor (beta chain) was observed once. The source of the sample is a study of T cell changes during pregnancy in multiple sclerosis. Sequenced by immunoSEQ multiplex PCR; TCRdb stores in-frame clones only, minus some. The repertoire holds about 41,000 clones, with 90% as singletons. V was shortened by 9 bases and J by 3 bases, with 18 bases between the two germline ends. Germline V CDR1 and CDR2: MNHEY, SMNVEV (reference sequence). The CDR3 totals 15 residues. Sequenced here: CD8+ T cells from peripheral blood mononuclear cells, sampled in the third trimester of pregnancy. V is TRBV27 and J is TRBJ1-5; D is possibly TRBD1 (6 bases). This sequence originates from a female donor with multiple sclerosis, enrolled in a pregnancy study. Here the CDR3 reads CASSQGSRSNQPQHF. In DNA, the CDR3 is TGTGCCAGTTCGCAGGGGTCGAGATCCAATCAGCCCCAGCATTTT.